This T cell receptor (beta chain) was identified in a study of blood T cells in healthy people across ages. Next came a second PCR, run for roughly 6 to 11 cycles, which used a sample-barcoded 5' primer along with a J-beta primer mix. TCRdb passed the 5' RACE reads through MiXCR, listing each CDR3 protein once. The table lists 600,000 to 800,000 distinct CDR3 sequences, approximately 21% of them singletons. Trimming removed 2 bases from V and 9 bases from J, with 14 bases in between. From germline, CDR1 is MNHNS and CDR2 SASEGT. CDR3 length equals 14 residues. The study isolated at least 7 million PBMCs from each sample.

V usage is TRBV6-1 and J usage is TRBJ2-1, with D possibly TRBD2 on 5 matching bases. The sequenced material came from blood. This TCR came from a man in his sixties or seventies in good health. The CDR3 nucleotides read TGTGCCAGCAGTGAAATCGGGGTCCCGGGTGAGCAGTTCTTC. Protein: CASSEIGVPGEQFF.